Listed here is a single TCR beta chain. Its antigen is unknown. Treatment indicated: oral pan-JAK inhibitor, 5-10 mg twice daily. It was from alopecia areata patients that lesional scalp punch biopsies and peripheral blood were collected. Germline trimming cut 2 bases from V and 3 bases from J; bases unmatched to any gene: 5. The CDR3 runs to 15 residues. The germline CDR1 and CDR2 sequences are SEHNR and FQNEAQ (reference sequence). The data belong to a study of CD8+ T cells in alopecia areata. At the level of the study: After 6 to 18 months of tofacitinib, follow-up continued 6 months off drug. Notes on the study in general: TCRs were shared less clearly across patients than in mice, possibly for HLA-related reasons. Especially in alopecia totalis/universalis, lesional scalp showed greater clonality than normal scalp did.

After isolation, RNA underwent reverse transcription to generate cDNA as the sequencing template. TCRdb keeps only in-frame clones here, not all; method: immunoSEQ multiplex PCR. The sample yields roughly 100,000 clones, around 84% seen once. Material: CD8+ T cells sorted from blood, obtained around week 31, from a patient treated with tofacitinib. V is TRBV7-9 and J is TRBJ2-7, with 9 bases fitting TRBD2. The receptor's source is a human donor with alopecia areata. The CDR3 here is CASSLRSGGNYEQYF. CDR3 sequence (DNA): TGTGCCAGCAGCTTAAGAAGCGGGGGGAACTACGAGCAGTACTTC.